This T cell receptor (beta chain) was documented in a study of cytomegalovirus exposure and HLA in healthy donors. Looking at the study overall: Among about 179 million T cells, an earlier analysis found 117 million unique TCR beta sequences.

Germline assignment: CDR1 LGHNA and CDR2 YNFKEQ. The CDR3 covers 16 residues. The V and J ends lost 3 bases and 2 bases, in that order; junction bases with no gene match: 7. PCR amplification relied on 60 Vbeta primers (plus 13 Jbeta primers). Authors' processing steps: About 9.9 million of the 60 million to 90 million unique TCR beta chains counted in a later analysis were shared. Method: immunoSEQ multiplex PCR; TCRdb's copy keeps in-frame clones and lacks some. V and J calls and clone size are as listed in that table; D and trimming were resolved from the DNA. The profile covers around 150,000 clones, with about three quarters appearing a single time and approximately 1.3% taken by the ten largest.

The origin of this receptor is a man aged 18 to 29 in good health and CMV-seronegative. The chain uses TRBV4-2 and TRBJ2-1; 7 bases are a match to TRBD2. Sample: PBMCs. The CDR3 protein is CASSQQSGTAYNEQFF. CDR3 DNA sequence: TGTGCCAGCAGCCAGCAGAGCGGGACCGCCTACAATGAGCAGTTCTTC.